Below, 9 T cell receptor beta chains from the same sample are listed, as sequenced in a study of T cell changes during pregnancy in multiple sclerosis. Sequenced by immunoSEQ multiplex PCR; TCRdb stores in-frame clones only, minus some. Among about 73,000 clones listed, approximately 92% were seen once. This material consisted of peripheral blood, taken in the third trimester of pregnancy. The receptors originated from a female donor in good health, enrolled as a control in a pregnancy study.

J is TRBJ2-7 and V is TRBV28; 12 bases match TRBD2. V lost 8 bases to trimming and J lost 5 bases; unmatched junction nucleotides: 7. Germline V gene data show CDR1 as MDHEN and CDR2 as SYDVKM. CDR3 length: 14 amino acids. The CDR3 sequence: CASFGLAGTHEQYF. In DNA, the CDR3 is TGTGCCAGCTTCGGACTAGCGGGAACCCACGAGCAGTACTTC.

CDR3 sequence reads: CASSEGLAGTDTQYF. The CDR3 region has the DNA TGTGCCAGCAGTGAGGGACTAGCGGGAACAGATACGCAGTATTTT. V and J are TRBV6-1 and TRBJ2-3; TRBD2 matches 13 bases. The J segment lost 3 bases and the V segment lost 3 bases, leaving 0 bases of the junction unmatched. The V gene's germline CDR1 is MNHNS and CDR2 SASEGT. There are 15 residues in the CDR3.

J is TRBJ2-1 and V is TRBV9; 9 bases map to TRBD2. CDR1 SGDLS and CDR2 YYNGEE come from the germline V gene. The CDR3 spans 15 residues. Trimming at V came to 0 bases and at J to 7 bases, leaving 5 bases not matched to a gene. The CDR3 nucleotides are TGTGCCAGCAGCGTAGCCGGGACTAGCAGGAATGAGCAGTTCTTC. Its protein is CASSVAGTSRNEQFF.

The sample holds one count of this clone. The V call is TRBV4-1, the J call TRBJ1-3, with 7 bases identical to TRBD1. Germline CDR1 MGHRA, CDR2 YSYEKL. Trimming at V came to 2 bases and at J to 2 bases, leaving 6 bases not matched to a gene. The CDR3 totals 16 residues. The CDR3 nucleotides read TGCGCCAGCAGCCAAACAGGGGTCGCCGCTGGAAACACCATATATTTT. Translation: CASSQTGVAAGNTIYF.

CDR3 region: CASTLAGAGETQYF. Written as DNA, the CDR3 is TGTGCCAGCACGCTAGCGGGGGCCGGGGAGACCCAGTACTTC. V gene TRBV28 combines with J gene TRBJ2-5; TRBD2 matches at 10 bases. Germline CDR1 and CDR2: MDHEN and SYDVKM. J was trimmed by 5 bases and V by 7 bases; bases with no gene match: 7. There are 14 residues in the CDR3.

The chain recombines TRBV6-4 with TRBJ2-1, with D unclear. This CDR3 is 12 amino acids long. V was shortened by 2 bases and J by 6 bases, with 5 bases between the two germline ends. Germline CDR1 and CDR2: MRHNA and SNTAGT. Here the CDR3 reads CASSDAGNEQFF. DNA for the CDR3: TGTGCCAGCAGTGACGCAGGCAATGAGCAGTTCTTC.

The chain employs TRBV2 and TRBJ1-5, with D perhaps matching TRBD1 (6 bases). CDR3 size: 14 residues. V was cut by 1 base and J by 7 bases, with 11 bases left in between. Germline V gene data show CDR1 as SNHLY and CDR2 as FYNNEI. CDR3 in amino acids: CASSEGGQGQPQHF. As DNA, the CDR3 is TGTGCCAGCAGTGAAGGGGGGCAAGGCCAGCCCCAGCATTTT.

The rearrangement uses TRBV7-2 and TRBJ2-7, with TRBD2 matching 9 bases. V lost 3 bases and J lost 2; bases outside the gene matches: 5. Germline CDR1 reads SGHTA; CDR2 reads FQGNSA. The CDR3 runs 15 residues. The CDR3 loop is CASSFSAGGPYEQYF. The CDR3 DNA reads TGTGCCAGCAGCTTCTCAGCGGGGGGCCCCTACGAGCAGTACTTC. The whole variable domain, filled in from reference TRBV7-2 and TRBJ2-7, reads GAGVSQSPSNKVTEKGKDVELRCDPISGHTALYWYRQSLGQGLEFLIYFQGNSAPDKSGLPSDRFSAERTGGSVSTLTIQRTQQEDSAVYLCASSFSAGGPYEQYFGPGTRLTVT.

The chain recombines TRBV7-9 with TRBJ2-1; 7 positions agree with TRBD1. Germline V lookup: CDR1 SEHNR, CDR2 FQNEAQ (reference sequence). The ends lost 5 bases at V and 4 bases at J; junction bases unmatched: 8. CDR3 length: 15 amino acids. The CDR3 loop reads CASSPWGQSYNEQFF. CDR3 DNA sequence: TGTGCCAGCAGCCCCTGGGGACAGTCGTACAATGAGCAGTTCTTC.